The TCR beta chain under discussion was sequenced for a study of blood T cell repertoires in COVID-19. Overall study: Sample material is recorded as cDNA or gDNA derived from T cells, B-cell-depleted T cells, or PBMCs.

Trimming removed 4 bases at V and 4 bases at J, with 14 bases between. Germline V gives CDR1 SQVTM, CDR2 ANQGSEA. This CDR3 contains 14 residues. Method: immunoSEQ multiplex PCR; TCRdb's copy keeps in-frame clones and lacks some. The repertoire holds about 380,000 clones, with 88% as singletons. The study assigned cohorts using participant-reported clinical history. V is TRBV29-1 and J is TRBJ2-1; D may be TRBD1 (5 bases). This receptor was taken from a woman between 18 and 30 years old who had recovered from COVID-19. Specimen: PBMCs or T cells enriched from blood (not recorded which). Written as DNA, the CDR3 is TGCAGCGTTGCGTTCGCAGGGTTATACAATGAGCAGTTCTTC. Its translation is CSVAFAGLYNEQFF.